Following are 5 T cell receptor beta chains from one sample sequenced in a study of blood T cell repertoires in COVID-19. TCRdb's table, derived via immunoSEQ multiplex PCR, lists solely in-frame clones and lacks some. The sample contains about 130,000 clones, around nine tenths of which appear only once. The sample was peripheral blood. The source of these receptors is a woman in her 70s with COVID-19, enrolled during active disease.

The chain employs TRBV4-1 and TRBJ2-3; 9 bases map to TRBD1. The CDR3 spans 17 residues. Per the germline V gene, CDR1 is MGHRA and CDR2 is YSYEKL. Losses at the gene ends were 3 bases for V and 4 bases for J; bases not matched to a gene: 11. The CDR3, as DNA: TGCGCCAGCAGCCAGCTCGACAGGGGGTTTGTTTCAGATACGCAGTATTTT. This encodes CASSQLDRGFVSDTQYF.

In this sample, this clone turned up a few times. The J gene is TRBJ1-4, the V gene TRBV28, with D perhaps matching TRBD1 (5 bases). Trimming cost V 8 bases and J 7 bases, with 8 bases left between them. There are 11 residues in the CDR3. The V gene's germline CDR1 is MDHEN and CDR2 SYDVKM. This CDR3 reads CASQGLEKLFF. The CDR3 DNA reads TGTGCCAGCCAGGGCCTTGAAAAACTGTTTTTT.

About this clone itself: One end of the junction does not line up with germline, which may come from a read error. The chain links TRBV5-6 to TRBJ1-3, with 7 bases that match TRBD1. Germline V gene data show CDR1 as SGHDT and CDR2 as YYEEEE. The CDR3 length is 16 residues. The CDR3 DNA follows: TGTGCCAGCAGCCCGGACAGGAGTAGATACGGAAATACCATATATTTT. Translating it yields CASSPDRSRYGNTIYF.

The chain recombines TRBV28 with TRBJ1-5, with D maybe TRBD1 (5 bases). Germline lookup yields CDR1 MDHEN and CDR2 SYDVKM. The CDR3 loop spans 14 amino acids. V was cut by 7 bases and J by 9 bases, with 19 bases left in between. The CDR3 region is CASIPGTQKWPQHF. Written as DNA, the CDR3 is TGTGCCAGCATCCCCGGGACTCAAAAGTGGCCCCAGCATTTT.

This clone has only a few counts. The V and J genes are TRBV6-5 and TRBJ2-3; 11 bases agree with TRBD1. The CDR3 consists of 16 residues. The J segment lost 4 bases and the V segment lost 2 bases, leaving 5 bases of the junction unmatched. CDR1 MNHEY and CDR2 SVGAGI come from the germline V gene. CDR3 sequence reads: CASSYAGTGGPDTQYF. In DNA form, the CDR3 reads TGTGCCAGCAGTTACGCCGGGACAGGGGGTCCAGATACGCAGTATTTT.